This T cell receptor (beta chain) was obtained from a study of Graves' ophthalmopathy and Graves' hyperthyroidism. Across the whole study: The blood sample was drawn at first diagnosis and before any treatment. General study findings and limits: The model flagged ophthalmopathy progression at 65% to 71% sensitivity and about 72% specificity. Appearing in blood as well were most expanded thyroid clonotypes above 0.001 frequency.

Germline V lookup: CDR1 MNHEY, CDR2 SMNVEV (reference sequence). V shed 3 bases and J 8 bases; nucleotides not matched to a gene: 5. CDR3 length: 15 residues. Exclusion applied to patients with other autoimmune diseases, uncontrolled infections, pregnancy or lactation. To note about this clonotype: Its antigen is not known.

The sequenced template was RNA, covering the TCR beta CDR3 region. HTBI-primed RT-PCR formed the first round, and a multiplex PCR formed the second. MiXCR, run by TCRdb on the multiplex PCR reads, gives a single entry per CDR3 protein. The data show 300,000 to 350,000 distinct CDR3 sequences, 15% to 20% seen once. The genes are TRBV27 and TRBJ1-6; TRBD1 matches 9 bases. The sequence was obtained from an adult man with Graves' ophthalmopathy. Sequencing was carried out using peripheral blood. This chain's CDR3 is CASSFRQGVHSPLHF. The CDR3 DNA sequence: TGTGCCAGCAGTTTTAGACAGGGGGTTCATTCACCCCTCCACTTT.